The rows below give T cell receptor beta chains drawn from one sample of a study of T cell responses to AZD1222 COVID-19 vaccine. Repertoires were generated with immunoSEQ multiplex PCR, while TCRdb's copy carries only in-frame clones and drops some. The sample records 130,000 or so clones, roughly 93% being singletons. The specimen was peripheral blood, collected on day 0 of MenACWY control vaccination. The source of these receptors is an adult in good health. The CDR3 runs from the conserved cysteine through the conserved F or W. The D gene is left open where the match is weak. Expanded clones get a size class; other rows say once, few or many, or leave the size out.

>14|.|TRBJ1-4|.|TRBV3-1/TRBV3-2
CASRMRGVGEKLFF
TGTGCCAGCAGAATGAGGGGAGTTGGTGAAAAACTGTTTTTT
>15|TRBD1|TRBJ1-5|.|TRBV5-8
CASSQGAGRDQPQHF
TGTGCCAGCAGCCAGGGGGCCGGCCGAGATCAGCCCCAGCATTTT
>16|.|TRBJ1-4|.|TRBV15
CATSRDLTDALKNLFF
TGTGCCACCAGCAGAGATTTGACCGACGCCCTAAAAAATCTGTTTTTT
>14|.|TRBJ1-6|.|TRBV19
CASSAGKINSPLHF
TGTGCCAGTAGTGCAGGGAAAATTAATTCACCCCTCCACTTT
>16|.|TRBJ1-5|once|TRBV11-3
CASSLDSQGDNQPQHF
TGTGCCAGCAGCTTAGATTCACAGGGAGATAATCAGCCCCAGCATTTT
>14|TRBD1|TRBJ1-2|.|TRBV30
CAWSASGQGEGYTF
TGTGCCTGGAGTGCATCGGGACAGGGGGAAGGCTACACCTTC
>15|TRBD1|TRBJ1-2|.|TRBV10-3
CAISETGEPSRGYTF
TGTGCCATCAGTGAAACAGGGGAGCCGTCACGGGGCTACACCTTC
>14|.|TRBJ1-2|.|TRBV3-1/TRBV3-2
CASSRRGENYGYTF
TGTGCCAGCAGCCGAAGGGGGGAGAACTATGGCTACACCTTC
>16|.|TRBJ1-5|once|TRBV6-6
CASSSVEFASNQPQHF
TGTGCCAGCAGTTCGGTAGAGTTTGCGAGCAATCAGCCCCAGCATTTT
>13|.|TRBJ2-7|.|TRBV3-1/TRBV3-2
CASSQDHPYEQYF
TGTGCCAGCAGCCAAGATCATCCCTACGAGCAGTACTTC
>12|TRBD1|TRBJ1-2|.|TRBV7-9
CATPGQNYGYTF
TGTGCCACCCCGGGACAGAACTATGGCTACACCTTC
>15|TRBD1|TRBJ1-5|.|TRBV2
CASRGDRGNHQPQHF
TGTGCCAGCAGGGGGGACAGGGGGAATCATCAGCCCCAGCATTTT
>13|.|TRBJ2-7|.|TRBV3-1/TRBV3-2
CAVGSFGPYEQYF
TGTGCCGTTGGGTCTTTTGGACCCTACGAGCAGTACTTC
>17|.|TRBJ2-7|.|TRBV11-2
CASSANPGTYSSYEQYF
TGTGCCAGCAGCGCGAACCCCGGGACTTATTCCTCCTACGAGCAGTACTTC
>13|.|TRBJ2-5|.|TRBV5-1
CASSQVLGETQYF
TGCGCCAGCAGTCAGGTCCTCGGGGAGACCCAGTACTTC
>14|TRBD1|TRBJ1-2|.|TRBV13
CASSYPRDRYGYTF
TGTGCCAGCAGCTACCCCCGGGACAGGTACGGCTACACCTTC
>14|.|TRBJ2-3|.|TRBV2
CASSDAASTDTQYF
TGTGCCAGCAGTGATGCGGCTAGCACAGATACGCAGTATTTT
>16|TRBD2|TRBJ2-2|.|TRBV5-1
CASSLDAGGYTGELFF
TGCGCCAGCAGCTTGGACGCGGGGGGATACACCGGGGAGCTGTTTTTT
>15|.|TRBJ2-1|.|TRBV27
CASSITGTTYNEQFF
TGTGCCAGCAGTATTACCGGGACAACATACAATGAGCAGTTCTTC
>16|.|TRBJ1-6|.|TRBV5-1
CASSLVSPGLNSPLHF
TGCGCCAGCAGCTTGGTTTCCCCAGGACTGAATTCGCCCCTCCACTTT
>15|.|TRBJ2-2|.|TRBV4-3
CASSPGTFFGGELFF
TGCGCCAGCAGCCCCGGGACCTTTTTCGGCGGGGAGCTGTTTTTT
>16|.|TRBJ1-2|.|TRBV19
CASKYRPEISRGGYTF
TGTGCCAGTAAATATAGGCCGGAAATCTCGAGGGGTGGCTACACCTTC
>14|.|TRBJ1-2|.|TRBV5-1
CASSLALANYGYTF
TGCGCCAGCAGCTTGGCCTTAGCGAACTATGGCTACACCTTC
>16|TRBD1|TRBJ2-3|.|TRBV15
CATSRRLGQATDTQYF
TGTGCCACCAGCAGGAGATTGGGACAGGCCACAGATACGCAGTATTTT
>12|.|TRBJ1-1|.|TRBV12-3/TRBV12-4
CASSLVLTEAFF
TGTGCCAGCAGTTTAGTTCTCACTGAAGCTTTCTTT
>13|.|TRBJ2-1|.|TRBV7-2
CASSLFSVYEQFF
TGTGCCAGCAGCTTATTCTCGGTTTATGAGCAGTTCTTC
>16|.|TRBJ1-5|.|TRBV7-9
CASSYVGTLSNQPQHF
TGTGCCAGCAGCTATGTGGGGACACTTAGCAATCAGCCCCAGCATTTT
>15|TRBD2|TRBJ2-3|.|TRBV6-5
CASQPGGRITDTQYF
TGTGCCAGCCAGCCGGGGGGGAGGATCACAGATACGCAGTATTTT
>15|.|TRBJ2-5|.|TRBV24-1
CATSPGTHFQETQYF
TGTGCCACCAGTCCTGGGACACACTTCCAAGAGACCCAGTACTTC
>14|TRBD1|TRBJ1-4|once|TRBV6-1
CASSGGTGLEKLFF
TGTGCCAGCAGTGGGGGGACAGGACTGGAAAAACTGTTTTTT
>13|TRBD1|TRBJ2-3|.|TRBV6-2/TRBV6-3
CASRYRGTDTQYF
TGTGCCAGCAGGTACAGGGGGACAGATACGCAGTATTTT
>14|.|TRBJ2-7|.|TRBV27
CASSSPGQTYEQYF
TGTGCCAGCAGTTCCCCGGGACAAACCTACGAGCAGTACTTC
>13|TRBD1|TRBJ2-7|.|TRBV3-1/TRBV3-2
CASSRGQGYEQYF
TGTGCCAGCAGCCGAGGACAGGGTTATGAGCAGTACTTC
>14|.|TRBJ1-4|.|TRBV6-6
CASSLVGTNEKLFF
TGTGCCAGCAGTTTGGTGGGGACTAATGAAAAACTGTTTTTT
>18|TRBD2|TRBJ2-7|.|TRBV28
CASSIWGLGGRRGYEQYF
TGTGCCAGCAGTATTTGGGGACTGGGCGGGAGGCGTGGCTACGAGCAGTACTTC
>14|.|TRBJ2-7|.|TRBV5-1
CASSLTVTSYEQYF
TGCGCCAGCAGCTTGACAGTGACCTCCTACGAGCAGTACTTC
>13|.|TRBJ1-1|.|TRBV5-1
CASSFNYGGEAFF
TGCGCCAGCAGCTTCAATTACGGGGGTGAAGCTTTCTTT
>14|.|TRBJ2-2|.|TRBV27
CASMSGLLSGELFF
TGTGCCAGCATGAGCGGGCTACTCTCCGGGGAGCTGTTTTTT
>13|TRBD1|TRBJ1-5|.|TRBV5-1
CASSLTGEQPQHF
TGCGCCAGCAGCTTAACAGGGGAACAGCCCCAGCATTTT
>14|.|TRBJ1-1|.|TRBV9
CASSVRGGYTEAFF
TGTGCCAGCAGCGTCAGGGGAGGGTACACTGAAGCTTTCTTT
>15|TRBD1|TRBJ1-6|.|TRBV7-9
CASSSRQGEDSPLHF
TGTGCCAGCAGCTCTAGACAGGGAGAAGATTCACCCCTCCACTTT
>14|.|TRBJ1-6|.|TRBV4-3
CASSLGGANSPLHF
TGCGCCAGCAGCCTAGGGGGGGCTAATTCACCCCTCCACTTT
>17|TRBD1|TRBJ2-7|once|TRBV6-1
CASSELHRGQGFGKQYF
TGTGCCAGCAGTGAATTGCATAGGGGACAGGGGTTTGGGAAGCAGTACTTC
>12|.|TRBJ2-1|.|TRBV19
CASSIQGNEQFF
TGTGCCAGTAGTATACAGGGAAATGAGCAGTTCTTC
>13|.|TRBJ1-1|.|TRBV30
CAWSVRGGTEAFF
TGTGCCTGGAGTGTTCGGGGTGGCACTGAAGCTTTCTTT
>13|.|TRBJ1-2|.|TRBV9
CASSVDGLLGYTF
TGTGCCAGCAGCGTAGATGGACTTCTGGGCTACACCTTC
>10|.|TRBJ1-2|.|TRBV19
CASKSAGYTF
TGTGCCAGTAAATCGGCTGGCTACACCTTC
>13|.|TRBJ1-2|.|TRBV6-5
CASSLGPLYGYTF
TGTGCCAGCAGTTTGGGACCGCTCTATGGCTACACCTTC
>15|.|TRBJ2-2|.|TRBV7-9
CASSRAGVNTGELFF
TGTGCCAGCAGCCGGGCCGGGGTGAACACCGGGGAGCTGTTTTTT
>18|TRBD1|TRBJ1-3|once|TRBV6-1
CASSGPRDRGSSGNTIYF
TGTGCCAGCAGTGGACCTAGGGACAGGGGGAGCTCTGGAAACACCATATATTTT
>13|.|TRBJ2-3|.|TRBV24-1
CATSDRLPNTQYF
TGTGCCACCAGTGACCGACTACCTAATACGCAGTATTTT
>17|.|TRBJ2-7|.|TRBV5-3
CARSLVMGRDGTYEQYF
TGTGCCAGAAGCTTGGTTATGGGACGGGACGGTACCTACGAGCAGTACTTC
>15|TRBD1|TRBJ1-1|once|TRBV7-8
CASSLTTGGSYEAFF
TGTGCCAGCAGCCTTACGACAGGGGGGTCTTATGAAGCTTTCTTT
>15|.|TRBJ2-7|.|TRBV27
CASSLNAGPTYEQYF
TGTGCCAGCAGTTTGAATGCGGGTCCTACCTACGAGCAGTACTTC
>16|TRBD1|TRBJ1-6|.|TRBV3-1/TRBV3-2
CASSIETGIDNSPLHF
TGTGCCAGCAGCATTGAGACAGGGATCGATAATTCACCCCTCCACTTT
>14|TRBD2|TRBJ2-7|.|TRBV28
CASSRPPGGYEQYF
TGTGCCAGCAGCCGACCGCCGGGGGGTTACGAGCAGTACTTC
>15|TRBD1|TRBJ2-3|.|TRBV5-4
CASSRQGASTDTQYF
TGTGCCAGCAGCCGACAGGGCGCTAGCACAGATACGCAGTATTTT